The count of the clone carrying this T cell receptor (beta chain) is one. The data originate from a study of blood T cell repertoires in COVID-19. Overall study: Some COVID-19 samples were acute and others convalescent; all came from the United States, Italy and Spain. PBMCs, B-cell-depleted T cells, or T cells were the source of the cDNA or gDNA that made up the material.

CDR1 is MGHRA, CDR2 YSYEKL, per germline. Trimming took 3 bases from V and 4 from J; bases not matched to a gene: 3. The CDR3 covers 14 residues. Everyone who took part was roughly 18 to 89 years old, and they came from 24 US areas. Cohort assignment relied on participant-reported clinical history. The assay was immunoSEQ multiplex PCR, and TCRdb's table has in-frame clones only and misses some. Among roughly 200,000 clones, more than 80% were seen once, and the ten largest hold about 1.3%. The chain uses TRBV4-1 and TRBJ2-4; 7 positions agree with TRBD1. The receptor was isolated from a man younger than 45 who had recovered from COVID-19. Sample: PBMCs or T cells enriched from blood (not recorded which). In DNA, the CDR3 is TGCGCCAGCAGCCAGCCGACAGGGAAAAACATTCAGTACTTC. It encodes CASSQPTGKNIQYF.